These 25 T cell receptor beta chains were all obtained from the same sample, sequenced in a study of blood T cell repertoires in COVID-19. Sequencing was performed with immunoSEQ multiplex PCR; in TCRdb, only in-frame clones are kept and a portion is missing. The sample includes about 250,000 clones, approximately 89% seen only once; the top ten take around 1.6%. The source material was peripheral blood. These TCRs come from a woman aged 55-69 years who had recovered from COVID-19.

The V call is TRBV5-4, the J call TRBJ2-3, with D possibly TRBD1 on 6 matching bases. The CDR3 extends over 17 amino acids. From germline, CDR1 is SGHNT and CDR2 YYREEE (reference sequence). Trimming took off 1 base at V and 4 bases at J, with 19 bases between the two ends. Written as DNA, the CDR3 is TGTGCCAGCAGCTTGCAAGGGCTAGCAGGGGAAGCAGATACGCAGTATTTT. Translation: CASSLQGLAGEADTQYF.

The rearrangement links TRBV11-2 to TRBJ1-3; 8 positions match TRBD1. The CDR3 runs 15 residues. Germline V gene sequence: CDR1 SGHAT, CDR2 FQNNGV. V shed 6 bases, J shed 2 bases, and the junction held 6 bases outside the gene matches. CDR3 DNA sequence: TGTGCCAGCAGATACAGGGGGACACCTGGAAACACCATATATTTT. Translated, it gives CASRYRGTPGNTIYF.

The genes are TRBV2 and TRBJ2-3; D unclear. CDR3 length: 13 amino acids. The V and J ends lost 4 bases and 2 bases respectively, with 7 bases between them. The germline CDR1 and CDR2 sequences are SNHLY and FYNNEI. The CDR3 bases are TGTGCCAGCAGTGTTGGCCTCACAGATACGCAGTATTTT. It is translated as CASSVGLTDTQYF.

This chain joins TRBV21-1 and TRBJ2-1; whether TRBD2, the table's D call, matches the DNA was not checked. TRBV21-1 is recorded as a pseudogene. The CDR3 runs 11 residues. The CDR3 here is CASSKTSQQFF. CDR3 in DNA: TGTGCCAGCAGCAAGACTAGCCAGCAGTTCTTC.

CDR3 loop: CASSQWGPNTGELFF. CDR3 coding DNA: TGTGCCAGCAGCCAATGGGGCCCGAACACCGGGGAGCTGTTTTTT. The rearrangement links TRBV3-1 (or the pseudogene TRBV3-2) to TRBJ2-2, with a weak D call TRBD1 (5 bases). Germline V CDR1 and CDR2: LGHDT, YNNKEL (reference sequence). This CDR3 is built from 15 residues. The V end was cut by 2 bases, the J end by 0 bases, with 7 bases between.

CDR3 sequence reads: CASSPRLGPRGTDTQYF. CDR3 DNA sequence: TGTGCCAGCAGCCCCCGACTAGGTCCAAGGGGAACAGATACGCAGTATTTT. The V gene is TRBV28, the J gene TRBJ2-3, with D possibly being TRBD2 (6 bases). The V and J ends lost 6 bases and 3 bases respectively, with 22 bases between them. CDR1 MDHEN and CDR2 SYDVKM come from the germline V gene. The CDR3 is made up of 17 amino acids.

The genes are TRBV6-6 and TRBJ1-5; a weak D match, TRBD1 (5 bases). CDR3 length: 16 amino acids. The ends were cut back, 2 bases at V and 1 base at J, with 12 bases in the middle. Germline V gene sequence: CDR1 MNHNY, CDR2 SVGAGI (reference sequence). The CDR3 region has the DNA TGTGCCAGCAGTTACCTCGGGTCAGGGAGCAATCAGCCCCAGCATTTT. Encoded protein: CASSYLGSGSNQPQHF.

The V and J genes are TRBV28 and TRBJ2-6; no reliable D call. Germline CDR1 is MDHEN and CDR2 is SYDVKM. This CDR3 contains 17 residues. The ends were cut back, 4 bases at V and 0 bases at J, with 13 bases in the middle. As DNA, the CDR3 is TGTGCCAGCAGTTATCTGAGAGGTATCTCTGGGGCCAACGTCCTGACTTTC. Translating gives CASSYLRGISGANVLTF.

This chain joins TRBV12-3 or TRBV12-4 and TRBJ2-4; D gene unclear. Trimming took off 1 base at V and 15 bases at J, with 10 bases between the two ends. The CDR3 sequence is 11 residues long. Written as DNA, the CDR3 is TGTGCCAGCAGTTTAGGGCAGGATGCGTACTTC. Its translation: CASSLGQDAYF.

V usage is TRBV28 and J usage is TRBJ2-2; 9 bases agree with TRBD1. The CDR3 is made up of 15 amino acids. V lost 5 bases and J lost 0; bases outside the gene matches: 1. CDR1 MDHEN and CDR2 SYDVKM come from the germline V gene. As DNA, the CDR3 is TGTGCCAGCAGTCGGACAGGGGCGAACACCGGGGAGCTGTTTTTT. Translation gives CASSRTGANTGELFF. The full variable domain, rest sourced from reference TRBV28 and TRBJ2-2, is DVKVTQSSRYLVKRTGEKVFLECVQDMDHENMFWYRQDPGLGLRLIYFSYDVKMKEKGDIPEGYSVSREKKERFSLILESASTNQTSMYLCASSRTGANTGELFFGEGSRLTVL.

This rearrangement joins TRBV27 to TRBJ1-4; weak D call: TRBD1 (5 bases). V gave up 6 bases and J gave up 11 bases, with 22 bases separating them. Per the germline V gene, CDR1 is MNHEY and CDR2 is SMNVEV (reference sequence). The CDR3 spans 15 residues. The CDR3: CASSPDRAGGGKLFF. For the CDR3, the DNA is TGTGCCAGCAGCCCGGATCGGGCAGGCGGGGGGAAACTGTTTTTT.

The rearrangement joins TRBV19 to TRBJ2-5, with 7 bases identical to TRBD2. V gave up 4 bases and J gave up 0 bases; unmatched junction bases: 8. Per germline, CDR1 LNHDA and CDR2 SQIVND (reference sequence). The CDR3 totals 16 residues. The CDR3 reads CASSTGTNLYQETQYF. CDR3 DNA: TGTGCCAGTAGTACGGGGACTAATCTGTACCAAGAGACCCAGTACTTC.

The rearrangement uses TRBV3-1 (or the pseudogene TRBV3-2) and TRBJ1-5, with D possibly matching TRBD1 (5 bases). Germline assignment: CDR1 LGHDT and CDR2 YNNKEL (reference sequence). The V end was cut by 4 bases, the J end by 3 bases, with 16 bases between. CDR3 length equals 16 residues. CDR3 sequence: CASSPTGGSPNQPQHF. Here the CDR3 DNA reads TGTGCCAGCAGCCCGACCGGGGGGAGCCCCAATCAGCCCCAGCATTTT.

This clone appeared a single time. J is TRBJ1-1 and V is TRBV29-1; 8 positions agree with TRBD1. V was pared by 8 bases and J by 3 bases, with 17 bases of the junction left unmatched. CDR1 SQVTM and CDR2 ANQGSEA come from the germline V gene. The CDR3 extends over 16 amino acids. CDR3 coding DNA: TGCAGCTCAGGGGGCGCCGGGAGTGGATCAGACACTGAAGCTTTCTTT. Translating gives CSSGGAGSGSDTEAFF.

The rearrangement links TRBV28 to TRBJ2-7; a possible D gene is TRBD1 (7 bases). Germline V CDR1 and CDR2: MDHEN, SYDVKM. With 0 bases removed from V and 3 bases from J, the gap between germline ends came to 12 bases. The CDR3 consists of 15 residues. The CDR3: CASSLWDRTNYEQYF. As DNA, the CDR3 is TGTGCCAGCAGTTTATGGGACAGGACTAACTACGAGCAGTACTTC.

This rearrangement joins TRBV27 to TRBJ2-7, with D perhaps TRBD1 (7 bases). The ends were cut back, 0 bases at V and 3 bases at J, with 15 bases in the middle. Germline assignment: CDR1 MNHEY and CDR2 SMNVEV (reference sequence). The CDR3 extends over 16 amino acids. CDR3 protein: CASSLSPPGGLYEQYF. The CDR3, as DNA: TGTGCCAGCAGTTTATCCCCCCCAGGGGGACTCTACGAGCAGTACTTC.

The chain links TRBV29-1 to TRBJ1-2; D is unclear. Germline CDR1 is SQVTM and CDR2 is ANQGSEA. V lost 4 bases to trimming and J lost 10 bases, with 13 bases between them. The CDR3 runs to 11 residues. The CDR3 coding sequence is TGCAGCGTTGTTGGTACGAGGGACTACACCTTC. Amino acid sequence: CSVVGTRDYTF. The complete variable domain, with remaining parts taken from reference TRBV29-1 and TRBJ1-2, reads SAVISQKPSRDICQRGTSLTIQCQVDSQVTMMFWYRQQPGQSLTLIATANQGSEATYESGFVIDKFPISRPNLTFSTLTVSNMSPEDSSIYLCSVVGTRDYTFGSGTRLTVV.

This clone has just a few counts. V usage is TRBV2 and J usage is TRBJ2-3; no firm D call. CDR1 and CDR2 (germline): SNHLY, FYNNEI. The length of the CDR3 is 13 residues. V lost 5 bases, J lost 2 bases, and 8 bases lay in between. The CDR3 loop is CASSPPFTDTQYF. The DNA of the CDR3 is TGTGCCAGCAGTCCTCCGTTCACAGATACGCAGTATTTT.

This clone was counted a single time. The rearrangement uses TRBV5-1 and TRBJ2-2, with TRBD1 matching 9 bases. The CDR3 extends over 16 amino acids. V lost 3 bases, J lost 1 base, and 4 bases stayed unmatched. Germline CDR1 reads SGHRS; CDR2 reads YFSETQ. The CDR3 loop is CASSSGTGMNTGELFF. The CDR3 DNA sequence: TGCGCCAGCAGCTCCGGGACAGGGATGAACACCGGGGAGCTGTTTTTT.

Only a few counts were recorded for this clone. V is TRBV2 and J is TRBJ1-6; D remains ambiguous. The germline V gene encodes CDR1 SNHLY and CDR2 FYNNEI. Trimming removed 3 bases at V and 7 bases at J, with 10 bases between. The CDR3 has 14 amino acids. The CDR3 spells CASSERTGNSPLHF. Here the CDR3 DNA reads TGTGCCAGCAGTGAGAGGACGGGGAATTCACCCCTCCACTTT.

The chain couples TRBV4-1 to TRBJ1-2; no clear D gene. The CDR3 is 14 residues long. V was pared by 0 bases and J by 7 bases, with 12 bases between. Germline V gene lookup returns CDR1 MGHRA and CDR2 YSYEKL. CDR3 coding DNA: TGCGCCAGCAGCCAAGATCGCGAGGTTGGTGGCTACACCTTC. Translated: CASSQDREVGGYTF.

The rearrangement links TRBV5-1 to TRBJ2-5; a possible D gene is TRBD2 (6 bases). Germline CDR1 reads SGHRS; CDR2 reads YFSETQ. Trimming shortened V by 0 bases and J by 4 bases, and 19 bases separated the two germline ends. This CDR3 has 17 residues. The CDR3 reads CASSLGSSAGFGETQYF. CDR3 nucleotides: TGCGCCAGCAGCTTGGGCTCCTCGGCGGGGTTTGGAGAGACCCAGTACTTC.

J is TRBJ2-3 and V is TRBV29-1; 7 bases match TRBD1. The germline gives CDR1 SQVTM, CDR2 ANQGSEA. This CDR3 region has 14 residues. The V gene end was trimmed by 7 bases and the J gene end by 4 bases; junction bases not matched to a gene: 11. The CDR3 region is CSAQRGTGADTQYF. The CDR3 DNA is TGCAGCGCCCAAAGGGGAACAGGGGCAGATACGCAGTATTTT.

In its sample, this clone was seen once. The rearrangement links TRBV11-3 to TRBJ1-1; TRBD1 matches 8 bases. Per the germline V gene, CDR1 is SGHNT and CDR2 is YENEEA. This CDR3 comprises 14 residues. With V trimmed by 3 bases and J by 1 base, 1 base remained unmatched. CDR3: CASSFGTGNTEAFF. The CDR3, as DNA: TGTGCCAGCAGCTTCGGGACAGGGAACACTGAAGCTTTCTTT.

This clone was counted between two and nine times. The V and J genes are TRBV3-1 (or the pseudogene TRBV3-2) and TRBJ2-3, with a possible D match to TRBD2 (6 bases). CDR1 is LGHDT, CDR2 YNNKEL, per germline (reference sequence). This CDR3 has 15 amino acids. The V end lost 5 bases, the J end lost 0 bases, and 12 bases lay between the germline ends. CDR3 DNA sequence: TGTGCCAGCAGCTTCGGGAGCTCTAGCACAGATACGCAGTATTTT. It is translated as CASSFGSSSTDTQYF.